One and the same sample provided the 21 T cell receptor beta chains below, sequenced in a study of early T cells in non-severe SARS-CoV-2 infection. TCRdb passed the 5' RACE reads through MiXCR, listing each CDR3 protein once. The repertoire holds roughly 70,000 distinct CDR3 sequences, with over 20% as singletons. Sequencing used whole blood, obtained at baseline. The receptors derive from an adult who was a healthcare worker with PCR-confirmed SARS-CoV-2 infection or an uninfected control (not recorded which).

The genes are TRBV12-3 or TRBV12-4 and TRBJ1-1; D might be TRBD1 (5 bases). The CDR3 runs 12 residues. The germline V and J ends were trimmed by 5 bases and 7 bases, with 11 bases remaining between them. This chain's CDR3 is CASSMPGGEAFF. In nucleotides, the CDR3 is TGTGCCAGCAGTATGCCTGGGGGTGAAGCTTTCTTT.

The V gene is TRBV14, the J gene TRBJ1-6; D is possibly TRBD1 (6 bases). Germline CDR1 reads SGHDN; CDR2 reads FVKESK. V lost 5 bases and J lost 9, with 20 bases in between. The CDR3 has 16 amino acids. CDR3 region: CASSFTGPGVGSPLHF. CDR3 DNA sequence: TGTGCCAGCAGCTTCACAGGGCCGGGCGTTGGTTCACCCCTCCACTTT.

This clonotype was seen a few times. The chain is built from TRBV12-3 or TRBV12-4 and TRBJ2-5; D perhaps matches TRBD2 (6 bases). Trimming removed 5 bases from V and 2 bases from J, with 15 bases in between. This CDR3 is 15 amino acids long. CDR3 loop: CASSLGGGVQETQYF. CDR3 nucleotides: TGTGCCAGCAGTCTGGGAGGAGGGGTGCAAGAGACCCAGTACTTC.

This clonotype has only a few counts. As DNA, the CDR3 is TGTGCCAGCAGCCAAGACCTTGGCTCGGGCGGAGAGACCCAGTACTTC. Its protein product is CASSQDLGSGGETQYF. The chain employs TRBV3-1 and TRBJ2-5; D gene ambiguous. CDR1 is LGHDT, CDR2 YNNKEL, per germline (reference sequence). The V gene lost 0 bases and the J gene lost 4 bases, with 15 bases spanning the gap. This CDR3 comprises 16 residues.

This chain uses TRBV2 with TRBJ2-7; D unresolved. This CDR3 spans 14 amino acids. Germline CDR1 is SNHLY and CDR2 is FYNNEI. The V gene lost 0 bases and the J gene lost 2 bases, with 8 bases spanning the gap. The CDR3 region is CASSEAGYPYEQYF. CDR3 DNA sequence: TGTGCCAGCAGTGAAGCTGGGTACCCCTACGAGCAGTACTTC. The variable domain in full, with the rest retrieved from reference TRBV2 and TRBJ2-7, is EPEVTQTPSHQVTQMGQEVILRCVPISNHLYFYWYRQILGQKVEFLVSFYNNEISEKSEIFDDQFSVERPDGSNFTLKIRSTKLEDSAMYFCASSEAGYPYEQYFGPGTRLTVT.

This clonotype was detected a few times. CDR3 DNA sequence: TGTGCCAGCACCGTTCGACAGGGTTTAGGCTACACCTTC. This gives the protein CASTVRQGLGYTF. This chain links TRBV27 with TRBJ1-2; 7 bases map to TRBD1. Germline CDR1 MNHEY, CDR2 SMNVEV (reference sequence). This CDR3 spans 13 amino acids. After removal of 7 bases from V and 8 bases from J, the junction contained 10 bases not matched to a gene.

J is TRBJ1-2 and V is TRBV12-3 or TRBV12-4, with 8 bases lining up with TRBD1. V lost 6 bases and J lost 7; bases outside the gene matches: 7. The CDR3 consists of 13 residues. The CDR3 here is CASRLTGAAGYTF. For the CDR3, the DNA is TGTGCCAGCAGGCTGACAGGGGCGGCTGGCTACACCTTC.

This clonotype was observed a few times. The V gene is TRBV4-1, the J gene TRBJ1-2; no definite D call. Germline loops: CDR1 MGHRA, CDR2 YSYEKL. The CDR3 covers 16 residues. V was cut by 0 bases and J by 4 bases, with 15 bases left in between. CDR3 DNA: TGCGCCAGCAGCCAAGATGAGGCAGGTTGGGGCTATGGCTACACCTTC. Translation gives CASSQDEAGWGYGYTF.

This clonotype was seen a few times. This sequence joins TRBV6-1 and TRBJ2-3; possible D gene TRBD1, 5 bases. The V gene's germline CDR1 is MNHNS and CDR2 SASEGT. V lost 5 bases, J lost 0 bases, and 9 bases lay in between. The CDR3 consists of 14 residues. DNA of the CDR3: TGTGCCAGCAGTACAGGCGGCAGCACAGATACGCAGTATTTT. The encoded protein is CASSTGGSTDTQYF.

The genes are TRBV19 and TRBJ2-5, with TRBD1 as a possible D gene (6 bases). Germline V gene data show CDR1 as LNHDA and CDR2 as SQIVND (reference sequence). The CDR3 covers 11 residues. V gave up 9 bases and J gave up 5 bases, with 10 bases separating them. The CDR3 spells CASRGYETQYF. Here the CDR3 DNA reads TGTGCCAGCAGGGGTTATGAGACCCAGTACTTC.

In this sample, this clonotype turned up a few times. The V and J genes are TRBV20-1 and TRBJ2-3, with 11 bases aligning to TRBD1. V gave up 5 bases and J gave up 4 bases; unmatched junction bases: 5. This CDR3 has 14 residues. Germline assignment: CDR1 DFQATT and CDR2 SNEGSKA (reference sequence). The CDR3 coding sequence is TGCAGTGCTCGCGGGACAGGGGGACCAGATACGCAGTATTTT. Its protein product is CSARGTGGPDTQYF.

The chain uses TRBV29-1 and TRBJ2-5; D is unclear. There are 12 residues in the CDR3. The germline V gene encodes CDR1 SQVTM and CDR2 ANQGSEA. Trimming pared 4 bases from V and 2 bases from J, leaving 8 bases between. The CDR3 region is CSVGKHQETQYF. The CDR3 DNA reads TGCAGCGTTGGGAAGCATCAAGAGACCCAGTACTTC.

The gene calls are TRBV12-3 or TRBV12-4 and TRBJ2-3; D ambiguous. The CDR3 totals 11 residues. V lost 8 bases and J 2 bases, leaving 5 bases between the germline ends. The CDR3 reads CASRLTDTQYF. CDR3 nucleotide sequence: TGTGCCAGCCGCCTCACAGATACGCAGTATTTT.

This chain joins TRBV4-1 and TRBJ1-3, with D maybe TRBD1 (6 bases). There are 15 residues in the CDR3. V shed 3 bases and J shed 7 bases, with 16 bases lying between them. Germline values: CDR1 MGHRA, CDR2 YSYEKL. CDR3 nucleotides: TGCGCCAGCAGCCAGCCGTCCAGGGGAGAGAACACCATATATTTT. It codes for CASSQPSRGENTIYF.

This clonotype appeared once. CDR3 sequence (DNA): TGTGCCAGCAGCCCCGGGACAGGGGGCAGGGAGACCCAGTACTTC. It yields the protein CASSPGTGGRETQYF. The V and J genes are TRBV5-4 and TRBJ2-5, with 12 bases lining up with TRBD1. With 4 bases clipped from V and 5 bases from J, the junction kept 6 bases outside the gene matches. CDR3 length equals 15 residues. Germline CDR1 SGHNT, CDR2 YYREEE (reference sequence).

This clonotype has more than one count but fewer than ten. This chain links TRBV30 with TRBJ2-2; tentatively, D is TRBD1 (5 bases). CDR3 length: 13 residues. Germline V CDR1 and CDR2: GTSNPN, SVGIG (reference sequence). The V gene lost 0 bases and the J gene lost 8 bases, with 10 bases spanning the gap. The CDR3 is CAWSVQVGGELFF. CDR3 nucleotides: TGTGCCTGGAGTGTACAGGTGGGAGGGGAGCTGTTTTTT.

The chain carries TRBV6-5 and TRBJ2-7; a possible D gene is TRBD2 (5 bases). Trimming stripped 0 bases from V and 1 base from J, with 13 bases between. Germline-derived CDR1 and CDR2 are MNHEY and SVGAGI. The CDR3 consists of 16 residues. The CDR3 is CASSYSSSGSSYEQYF. CDR3 in DNA: TGTGCCAGCAGTTACTCCTCCAGCGGATCATCCTACGAGCAGTACTTC.

This clonotype has a handful of counts. The rearrangement uses TRBV2 and TRBJ2-7, with unresolved D. This CDR3 spans 11 amino acids. Trimming stripped 8 bases from V and 2 bases from J, with 7 bases between. Per the germline V gene, CDR1 is SNHLY and CDR2 is FYNNEI. CDR3 loop: CASVVTYEQYF. The CDR3 DNA is TGTGCCAGCGTTGTAACCTACGAGCAGTACTTC.

The rearrangement uses TRBV16 and TRBJ1-1; the D gene is possibly TRBD1 (5 bases). There are 14 residues in the CDR3. V lost 4 bases, J lost 7 bases, and 16 bases lay in between. Germline values: CDR1 KGHSY, CDR2 FQNENV. CDR3 in DNA: TGTGCCAGCAGCCGGAGGGGCTCCGAGAGTGAAGCTTTCTTT. This codes for CASSRRGSESEAFF.

This clonotype showed up many times. The chain links TRBV7-2 to TRBJ2-7; 7 nucleotides match TRBD2. This CDR3 region has 14 residues. Germline CDR1 SGHTA, CDR2 FQGNSA. V gave up 5 bases and J gave up 0 bases; unmatched junction bases: 4. The CDR3 nucleotides are TGTGCCAGCAGCCCCGGGGGGTACTCCTACGAGCAGTACTTC. Amino acids: CASSPGGYSYEQYF.

In this sample, this clonotype turned up a few times. This chain joins TRBV19 and TRBJ2-3; no reliable D call. The CDR3 loop spans 16 amino acids. V was pared by 7 bases and J by 0 bases, with 17 bases between. Germline lookup yields CDR1 LNHDA and CDR2 SQIVND (reference sequence). The CDR3 loop reads CASNLRWGTSTDTQYF. DNA of the CDR3: TGTGCCAGTAATCTCCGTTGGGGTACTAGCACAGATACGCAGTATTTT.